The 19 T cell receptor beta chains reported below all come from one sample, sequenced in a study of OX40 agonist ivuxolimab in advanced cancers. Sequenced by immunoSEQ multiplex PCR; TCRdb stores in-frame clones only, minus some. Here the sample spans 45,000 to 60,000 clones, 70% to 80% being singletons. Material: CD4+ or CD8+ T cells sorted from blood, obtained in a trial of the OX40 agonist ivuxolimab. These receptors all come from an adult with an advanced solid tumor such as melanoma, head and neck, liver or kidney cancer.

The CDR3 spells CASSLAGNNEQFF. CDR3 coding DNA: TGTGCCAGCAGCTTAGCAGGGAACAATGAGCAGTTCTTC. This chain uses TRBV7-9 with TRBJ2-1; unclear D gene. The CDR3 consists of 13 residues. Germline lookup yields CDR1 SEHNR and CDR2 FQNEAQ (reference sequence). V was shortened by 0 bases and J by 5 bases, with 5 bases between the two germline ends.

V usage is TRBV5-6 and J usage is TRBJ1-5; unclear D gene. Deletions cut 2 bases from V and 2 bases from J, with 14 bases between. The CDR3 totals 16 residues. Per the germline V gene, CDR1 is SGHDT and CDR2 is YYEEEE. Written as DNA, the CDR3 is TGTGCCAGCAGCTTAAGGGCCGGGGTTGGCAATCAGCCCCAGCATTTT. This sequence encodes CASSLRAGVGNQPQHF.

The chain links TRBV7-2 to TRBJ1-5; the match to TRBD1 covers 8 bases. CDR1 is SGHTA, CDR2 FQGNSA, per germline. V was pared by 5 bases and J by 7 bases, with 10 bases of the junction left unmatched. The CDR3 sequence is 15 residues long. CDR3 sequence: CASSQGTGGRQPQHF. The CDR3 DNA follows: TGTGCCAGCAGCCAAGGCACAGGGGGGAGGCAGCCCCAGCATTTT. Variable domain in full (rest from reference TRBV7-2 and TRBJ1-5): GAGVSQSPSNKVTEKGKDVELRCDPISGHTALYWYRQSLGQGLEFLIYFQGNSAPDKSGLPSDRFSAERTGGSVSTLTIQRTQQEDSAVYLCASSQGTGGRQPQHFGDGTRLSIL.

The J gene is TRBJ2-1, the V gene TRBV4-2; D is perhaps TRBD2 (5 bases). This CDR3 has 17 amino acids. V dropped 3 bases and J dropped 0 bases, with 15 bases sitting between them. In germline, CDR1 is LGHNA, CDR2 YNFKEQ. CDR3 protein: CASSQPLSASSYNEQFF. In DNA form, the CDR3 reads TGTGCCAGCAGCCAGCCCCTTAGCGCGAGCTCCTACAATGAGCAGTTCTTC.

This rearrangement joins TRBV5-1 to TRBJ2-7; no definite D call. The V gene's germline CDR1 is SGHRS and CDR2 YFSETQ. The CDR3 has 15 residues. V dropped 1 base and J dropped 7 bases, with 18 bases sitting between them. The CDR3 region is CASSLTVLNSDEQYF. CDR3 nucleotide sequence: TGCGCCAGCAGCTTGACAGTCTTGAACTCGGATGAGCAGTACTTC.

V usage is TRBV5-1 and J usage is TRBJ2-3; 8 bases fit TRBD2. The ends lost 3 bases at V and 3 bases at J; junction bases unmatched: 9. CDR3 length: 16 residues. Germline V lookup: CDR1 SGHRS, CDR2 YFSETQ. DNA for the CDR3: TGCGCCAGCAGCTCTTGGACTAGCTACCAGACAGATACGCAGTATTTT. Its protein product is CASSSWTSYQTDTQYF.

This clone was recorded a few times. The gene calls are TRBV25-1 and TRBJ2-7; the match to TRBD2 covers 7 bases. The V gene's germline CDR1 is MGHDK and CDR2 SYGVNS. The CDR3 has 13 residues. V was pared by 8 bases and J by 2 bases, with 6 bases of the junction left unmatched. The DNA for the CDR3 is TGTGCCAGCGATCCGGGACTACCCTACGAGCAGTACTTC. Amino acids: CASDPGLPYEQYF.

The rearrangement uses TRBV2 and TRBJ2-5; 9 bases fit TRBD1. Trimming removed 4 bases from V and 5 bases from J; junction bases left unmatched: 8. This CDR3 has 15 residues. The germline V gene encodes CDR1 SNHLY and CDR2 FYNNEI. The chain's CDR3 is CASSAGQGGSETQYF. The DNA of the CDR3 is TGTGCCAGCAGTGCGGGACAGGGAGGTTCGGAGACCCAGTACTTC.

The J gene is TRBJ2-7, the V gene TRBV11-2; either TRBD1 or TRBD2 may fit D (5 bases each). CDR3 length: 15 amino acids. Between the trimmed V and J ends, which lost 1 base and 6 bases, there was a span of 16 bases. The germline CDR1 and CDR2 sequences are SGHAT and FQNNGV. The CDR3: CASSLVSGPLGEQYF. The DNA for the CDR3 is TGTGCCAGCAGCTTAGTCTCGGGGCCCCTAGGCGAGCAGTACTTC.

This clone was picked up a small number of times. The J gene is TRBJ1-1, the V gene TRBV6-5; possible D gene TRBD1, 5 bases. Deletions cut 2 bases from V and 6 bases from J, with 10 bases between. CDR3 length: 13 amino acids. Germline V gene data show CDR1 as MNHEY and CDR2 as SVGAGI. The CDR3 protein is CASSYGGKAEAFF. Here the CDR3 DNA reads TGTGCCAGCAGTTACGGGGGGAAGGCTGAAGCTTTCTTT.

This clone was counted only a few times. This CDR3 is also generated by other DNA sequences in the sample. The chain combines TRBV19 with TRBJ1-5; D unresolved. Germline assignment: CDR1 LNHDA and CDR2 SQIVND (reference sequence). Trimming pared 3 bases from V and 4 bases from J, leaving 4 bases between. The CDR3 covers 12 residues. CDR3 DNA: TGTGCCAGTAGTATCCTGAATCAGCCCCAGCATTTT. Translation: CASSILNQPQHF.

The chain joins TRBV5-8 to TRBJ1-5; D not certain. Germline V lookup: CDR1 SGHTS, CDR2 YDEGEE. This CDR3 region has 13 residues. V shed 0 bases and J shed 4 bases, with 5 bases lying between them. CDR3 in DNA: TGTGCCAGCAGCTTGGAAGAGAATCAGCCCCAGCATTTT. Translating gives CASSLEENQPQHF.

V usage is TRBV6-1 and J usage is TRBJ1-1; D not resolved. CDR3 size: 16 residues. The V end lost 3 bases, the J end lost 4 bases, and 18 bases lay between the germline ends. Germline CDR1 MNHNS, CDR2 SASEGT. CDR3 sequence: CASSDPGFDKSTEAFF. CDR3 bases: TGTGCCAGCAGTGATCCCGGGTTCGATAAGAGCACTGAAGCTTTCTTT.

The gene calls are TRBV5-1 and TRBJ2-2; 16 positions agree with TRBD2. Per the germline V gene, CDR1 is SGHRS and CDR2 is YFSETQ. The J segment lost 9 bases and the V segment lost 4 bases, leaving 12 bases of the junction unmatched. This CDR3 comprises 18 residues. The CDR3 bases are TGCGCCAGCAGCGAGGGACTAGCGGGAGGGTCCCTGATCCGGGAGCTGTTTTTT. Encoded protein: CASSEGLAGGSLIRELFF.

The chain couples TRBV30 to TRBJ2-1; the match to TRBD1 covers 9 bases. The CDR3 extends over 17 amino acids. The junction had 13 bases not matched to a gene; V was cut back by 7 bases and J by 0 bases. Germline loops: CDR1 GTSNPN, CDR2 SVGIG (reference sequence). The CDR3 region is CAFVGQGTKLSYNEQFF. In DNA, the CDR3 is TGTGCCTTTGTTGGACAGGGGACAAAACTCTCCTACAATGAGCAGTTCTTC.

CDR3 bases: TGTGCCAGCAGTCCCTCTCCCAGGGGTAATGAGCAGTTCTTC. Its translation is CASSPSPRGNEQFF. The chain combines TRBV28 with TRBJ2-1, with D tentatively TRBD1 (6 bases). The CDR3 sequence is 14 residues long. Germline V gene sequence: CDR1 MDHEN, CDR2 SYDVKM. Trimming left V 5 bases short and J 7 bases short, with 15 bases between.

There are a few counts of this clone. CDR3 amino acids: CASSFYHSNYNSPLHF. Written as DNA, the CDR3 is TGCGCCAGCAGCTTTTATCATAGTAACTATAATTCACCCCTCCACTTT. J is TRBJ1-6 and V is TRBV5-1; unclear D gene. The germline V gene has CDR1 SGHRS and CDR2 YFSETQ. V dropped 2 bases and J dropped 3 bases, with 12 bases sitting between them. CDR3 length equals 16 residues.

This sequence joins TRBV10-3 and TRBJ2-5, with 7 bases matching TRBD1. This CDR3 comprises 15 residues. V gave up 2 bases and J gave up 2 bases; unmatched junction bases: 5. Germline V gene lookup returns CDR1 ENHRY and CDR2 SYGVKD. The CDR3 is CAISEGQALQETQYF. The CDR3 region has the DNA TGTGCCATCAGTGAGGGACAGGCTTTACAAGAGACCCAGTACTTC.

V gene TRBV9 combines with J gene TRBJ1-4; D call uncertain. Germline CDR1 is SGDLS and CDR2 is YYNGEE. Trimming took off 0 bases at V and 5 bases at J, with 5 bases between the two ends. This CDR3 is built from 13 residues. CDR3 DNA sequence: TGTGCCAGCAGCGTAGGGCCAAATGAAAAACTGTTTTTT. Translating gives CASSVGPNEKLFF.